The 25 T cell receptor beta chains presented below share a single source sample, sequenced in a study of shared clonotypes between healthy human individuals (dated by TCRdb to the early 2020s). Receptors were amplified or captured by the immunoSEQ multiplex PCR assay. This is the immuneACCESS table as TCRdb keeps it, with only in-frame sequences that have V and J called. A part of the clones is gone; compared with another copy, unresolved V genes explain less than half, and the rest is unexplained. This sample comprises 2 million to 2.5 million clones, roughly 93% of them detected only once. The top ten clonotypes cover roughly 0.36% of the sample. Sequenced input: naive CD4+ T cells from PBMCs. This specimen's cell subset or site label, interpreted: CD45RA+ positively selected. These receptors were taken from a man between 18 and 29 years old in good health. Some clones in this sample may be carry-over from other donors' samples.

V usage is TRBV28 and J usage is TRBJ2-4; D perhaps matches TRBD1 (5 bases). From germline, CDR1 is MDHEN and CDR2 SYDVKM. V was cut by 7 bases and J by 7 bases, with 11 bases left in between. The CDR3 sequence is 12 residues long. This CDR3 is CASTAGSNIQYF. Written as DNA, the CDR3 is TGTGCCAGCACAGCAGGGTCGAACATTCAGTACTTC.

The chain has TRBV9 and TRBJ1-3; possible D gene TRBD1, 6 bases. The CDR3 runs 13 residues. Trimming took 4 bases from V and 8 from J, leaving 13 bases between them. Germline lookup yields CDR1 SGDLS and CDR2 YYNGEE. CDR3 nucleotide sequence: TGTGCCAGCAGCCCGGACAGTCGAGACACCATATATTTT. Protein product: CASSPDSRDTIYF.

The chain links TRBV18 to TRBJ2-7; 7 bases map to TRBD1. This CDR3 is built from 14 residues. The germline V gene has CDR1 KGHSH and CDR2 LQKENI. V gave up 3 bases and J gave up 5 bases; unmatched junction bases: 7. DNA for the CDR3: TGTGCCAGCTCACCGAGGACAGGAGTCGACGAGCAGTACTTC. Its translation is CASSPRTGVDEQYF.

In this sample, this clone turned up once. V and J are TRBV30 and TRBJ1-2; D gene unclear. The CDR3 runs 13 residues. Trimming left V 8 bases short and J 8 bases short, with 21 bases between. Per germline, CDR1 GTSNPN and CDR2 SVGIG (reference sequence). This chain's CDR3 is CATVGPLSRGYTF. CDR3 nucleotides: TGTGCCACAGTAGGTCCCCTCTCGCGGGGCTACACCTTC.

This chain uses TRBV5-1 with TRBJ2-7; 14 nucleotides align to TRBD2. The length of the CDR3 is 18 residues. Per the germline V gene, CDR1 is SGHRS and CDR2 is YFSETQ. Germline trimming cut 3 bases from V and 6 bases from J; bases unmatched to any gene: 14. The CDR3 protein is CASSSWTSGRTAGVEQYF. In DNA, the CDR3 is TGCGCCAGCAGCTCCTGGACTAGCGGGAGGACCGCCGGGGTCGAGCAGTACTTC.

This clone was observed a single time. V and J are TRBV7-9 and TRBJ2-7, with 7 positions matching TRBD2. Germline trimming cut 5 bases from V and 0 bases from J; bases unmatched to any gene: 19. This CDR3 contains 19 residues. The germline V gene encodes CDR1 SEHNR and CDR2 FQNEAQ (reference sequence). The CDR3 loop reads CASSGPGRNASGTSYEQYF. In DNA, the CDR3 is TGTGCCAGCAGCGGGCCGGGACGGAATGCTAGCGGCACCTCCTACGAGCAGTACTTC.

V and J are TRBV19 and TRBJ1-2, with TRBD1 matching over 7 bases. The germline V gene encodes CDR1 LNHDA and CDR2 SQIVND (reference sequence). There are 13 residues in the CDR3. The V gene end was trimmed by 5 bases and the J gene end by 8 bases; junction bases not matched to a gene: 8. CDR3 bases: TGTGCCAGTAGTCTACAGGGGCTGGTCGGCTACACCTTC. Its protein is CASSLQGLVGYTF.

The genes are TRBV28 and TRBJ1-4; TRBD1 agrees at 7 bases. CDR1 and CDR2 (germline): MDHEN, SYDVKM. Trimming cost V 3 bases and J 5 bases; bases outside gene matches: 6. This CDR3 spans 15 amino acids. CDR3 amino acids: CASSFLTGKNEKLFF. CDR3 nucleotide sequence: TGTGCCAGCAGTTTCTTGACAGGGAAAAATGAAAAACTGTTTTTT. The complete variable domain, with remaining parts taken from reference TRBV28 and TRBJ1-4, reads DVKVTQSSRYLVKRTGEKVFLECVQDMDHENMFWYRQDPGLGLRLIYFSYDVKMKEKGDIPEGYSVSREKKERFSLILESASTNQTSMYLCASSFLTGKNEKLFFGSGTQLSVL.

The V gene is TRBV7-2, the J gene TRBJ2-2; D is uncertain. Germline V gene sequence: CDR1 SGHTA, CDR2 FQGNSA. This CDR3 is built from 12 residues. With 2 bases removed from V and 6 bases from J, the gap between germline ends came to 4 bases. The CDR3 DNA follows: TGTGCCAGCAGCTTAAGGCCCGGGGAGCTGTTTTTT. It translates to CASSLRPGELFF.

Turning to this clone: Other DNA sequences in this specimen translate into the identical CDR3. The gene calls are TRBV9 and TRBJ2-7, with TRBD1 matching 10 bases. This CDR3 has 14 amino acids. Germline values: CDR1 SGDLS, CDR2 YYNGEE. V lost 3 bases to trimming and J lost 3 bases; unmatched junction nucleotides: 3. The CDR3 sequence is CASSAGQGDYEQYF. CDR3 sequence (DNA): TGTGCCAGCAGCGCCGGACAGGGGGACTACGAGCAGTACTTC.

The count of this clone is one. The genes are TRBV15 and TRBJ2-7, with a tentative D call TRBD2 (5 bases). The ends were cut back, 5 bases at V and 2 bases at J, with 13 bases in the middle. The CDR3 contains 14 residues. In germline, CDR1 is LNHNV, CDR2 YYDKDF (reference sequence). The CDR3 DNA is TGTGCCACCAGCCCCGGGAAGACCACCTACGAGCAGTACTTC. Its protein product is CATSPGKTTYEQYF. Full variable domain (outside the CDR3, taken from reference TRBV15 and TRBJ2-7): DAMVIQNPRYQVTQFGKPVTLSCSQTLNHNVMYWYQQKSSQAPKLLFHYYDKDFNNEADTPDNFQSRRPNTSFCFLDIRSPGLGDTAMYLCATSPGKTTYEQYFGPGTRLTVT.

V usage is TRBV11-2 and J usage is TRBJ2-1; 8 nucleotides align to TRBD1. With 5 bases clipped from V and 6 bases from J, the junction kept 6 bases outside the gene matches. CDR3 size: 14 residues. Per germline, CDR1 SGHAT and CDR2 FQNNGV. The CDR3 protein is CASSTDRDLNEQFF. Here the CDR3 DNA reads TGTGCCAGCAGCACGGACAGGGATCTCAATGAGCAGTTCTTC.

The genes are TRBV29-1 and TRBJ2-2; D might be TRBD1 (5 bases). The CDR3 spans 14 residues. The V end lost 4 bases, the J end lost 1 base, and 10 bases lay between the germline ends. Germline V gene data show CDR1 as SQVTM and CDR2 as ANQGSEA. CDR3 region: CSVVGAGNTGELFF. The DNA for the CDR3 is TGCAGCGTTGTTGGGGCAGGGAACACCGGGGAGCTGTTTTTT.

The gene calls are TRBV11-2 and TRBJ2-2, with D uncertain. This CDR3 comprises 12 residues. Trimming took off 4 bases at V and 6 bases at J, with 6 bases between the two ends. The V gene's germline CDR1 is SGHAT and CDR2 FQNNGV. CDR3 loop: CASSYDAGELFF. The CDR3 DNA reads TGTGCCAGCAGCTACGATGCCGGGGAGCTGTTTTTT.

This clone was detected once. The chain is built from TRBV28 and TRBJ2-1; no clear D. This CDR3 has 16 amino acids. Deletions cut 5 bases from V and 5 bases from J, with 19 bases between. Germline lookup yields CDR1 MDHEN and CDR2 SYDVKM. CDR3 residues: CASSDRWRGAHNEQFF. CDR3 bases: TGTGCCAGCAGTGATCGGTGGAGAGGCGCCCACAATGAGCAGTTCTTC.

This sequence joins TRBV29-1 and TRBJ1-1, with TRBD1 matching over 7 bases. With V trimmed by 7 bases and J by 1 base, 12 bases remained unmatched. The CDR3 loop spans 15 amino acids. Looked up from germline, CDR1 is SQVTM and CDR2 is ANQGSEA. The CDR3 DNA reads TGCAGCGCCACGACAGGGTTTAGTCAGAACACTGAAGCTTTCTTT. This codes for CSATTGFSQNTEAFF.

V gene TRBV28 combines with J gene TRBJ1-3; perhaps TRBD1 as D (5 bases). V lost 7 bases to trimming and J lost 0 bases, with 19 bases between them. The length of the CDR3 is 17 residues. The germline V gene encodes CDR1 MDHEN and CDR2 SYDVKM. The CDR3 DNA is TGTGCCAGCACCGCGGAGGGACTCACTTACTCTGGAAACACCATATATTTT. This encodes CASTAEGLTYSGNTIYF.

Concerning this clone: Other DNA sequences in this specimen translate into the identical CDR3. CDR3 nucleotide sequence: TGTGCCAGCAGCTTAGAGATCACAGATACGCAGTATTTT. This translates into CASSLEITDTQYF. V gene TRBV7-2 combines with J gene TRBJ2-3; no reliable D call. Germline CDR1 is SGHTA and CDR2 is FQGNSA. The CDR3 runs 13 residues. Trimming left V 1 base short and J 2 bases short, with 4 bases between.

This clone was detected a few times. The CDR3 coding sequence is TGTGCCAGCAGAAGGCTTGGGAGGGTTGACACCATATATTTT. Protein: CASRRLGRVDTIYF. J is TRBJ1-3 and V is TRBV27; no reliable D call. The CDR3 extends over 14 amino acids. Per germline, CDR1 MNHEY and CDR2 SMNVEV (reference sequence). Trimming stripped 6 bases from V and 8 bases from J, with 17 bases between.

The J gene is TRBJ1-4, the V gene TRBV5-1; possible D gene TRBD1, 5 bases. Germline V gene data show CDR1 as SGHRS and CDR2 as YFSETQ. Trimming shortened V by 0 bases and J by 3 bases, and 9 bases separated the two germline ends. The CDR3 runs to 15 residues. CDR3 loop: CASSLVQGPNEKLFF. DNA of the CDR3: TGCGCCAGCAGCTTGGTGCAGGGCCCTAATGAAAAACTGTTTTTT.

The chain couples TRBV7-8 to TRBJ2-5, with D hard to call. The CDR3 length is 12 residues. Looked up from germline, CDR1 is SGHVS and CDR2 is FQNEAQ. V lost 1 base to trimming and J lost 4 bases, with 4 bases between them. The CDR3 region is CASSLVLETQYF. The CDR3 nucleotides are TGTGCCAGCAGCTTAGTTTTAGAGACCCAGTACTTC.

The J gene is TRBJ2-5, the V gene TRBV5-1, with D possibly being TRBD2 (5 bases). Germline V gene lookup returns CDR1 SGHRS and CDR2 YFSETQ. The CDR3 has 15 amino acids. Trimming took 0 bases from V and 7 from J, leaving 16 bases between them. CDR3 coding DNA: TGCGCCAGCAGCTTGGAGCTTAGCGTAGTCGGGACCCAGTACTTC. This gives the protein CASSLELSVVGTQYF. Using reference TRBV5-1 and TRBJ2-5 for the parts outside the CDR3, the full variable domain is KAGVTQTPRYLIKTRGQQVTLSCSPISGHRSVSWYQQTPGQGLQFLFEYFSETQRNKGNFPGRFSGRQFSNSRSEMNVSTLELGDSALYLCASSLELSVVGTQYFGPGTRLLVL.

The CDR3 here is CASSEFAGLETQYF. The CDR3, as DNA: TGCGCCAGCAGTGAGTTTGCGGGATTAGAGACCCAGTACTTC. The rearrangement links TRBV10-1 to TRBJ2-5; perhaps TRBD2 as D (6 bases). Trimming took off 1 base at V and 4 bases at J, with 10 bases between the two ends. Germline V gene sequence: CDR1 WNHNN, CDR2 SYGVQD (reference sequence). This CDR3 spans 14 amino acids.

J is TRBJ2-1 and V is TRBV11-2; the D call may be TRBD1 or TRBD2 (6 bases each). V was clipped by 5 bases and J by 8 bases, with 22 bases between them. The CDR3 spans 16 residues. The germline V gene encodes CDR1 SGHAT and CDR2 FQNNGV. CDR3 loop: CASSLTGRIWDHEQFF. The CDR3 DNA reads as TGTGCCAGCAGCCTAACAGGGAGGATTTGGGACCATGAGCAGTTCTTC.

The chain couples TRBV29-1 to TRBJ2-7; TRBD2 might be the D (6 bases). Germline V lookup: CDR1 SQVTM, CDR2 ANQGSEA. This CDR3 is built from 14 residues. Trimming shortened V by 8 bases and J by 5 bases, and 22 bases separated the two germline ends. The CDR3: CSFWGTGASNEQYF. CDR3 coding DNA: TGCAGCTTCTGGGGTACGGGAGCTAGTAACGAGCAGTACTTC.